Sequencing of this T cell receptor (beta chain) was carried out in a study of early T cells in non-severe SARS-CoV-2 infection. This clonotype showed up many times. V shed 5 bases and J shed 2 bases, with 6 bases lying between them. Looked up from germline, CDR1 is SGHTA and CDR2 is FQGTGA. This CDR3 is 13 amino acids long. TCRdb re-called the 5' RACE reads with MiXCR, one entry per CDR3 protein. The sample holds 30,000 to 40,000 distinct CDR3 sequences, about 5% seen once. The chain employs TRBV7-3 and TRBJ2-2; D ambiguous. The sample taken for sequencing was whole blood. The clonotype originates from an adult who was a healthcare worker with PCR-confirmed SARS-CoV-2 infection or an uninfected control (not recorded which). The CDR3 nucleotides are TGTGCCAGCAGCCCCTCAAACACCGGGGAGCTGTTTTTT. Protein sequence: CASSPSNTGELFF.